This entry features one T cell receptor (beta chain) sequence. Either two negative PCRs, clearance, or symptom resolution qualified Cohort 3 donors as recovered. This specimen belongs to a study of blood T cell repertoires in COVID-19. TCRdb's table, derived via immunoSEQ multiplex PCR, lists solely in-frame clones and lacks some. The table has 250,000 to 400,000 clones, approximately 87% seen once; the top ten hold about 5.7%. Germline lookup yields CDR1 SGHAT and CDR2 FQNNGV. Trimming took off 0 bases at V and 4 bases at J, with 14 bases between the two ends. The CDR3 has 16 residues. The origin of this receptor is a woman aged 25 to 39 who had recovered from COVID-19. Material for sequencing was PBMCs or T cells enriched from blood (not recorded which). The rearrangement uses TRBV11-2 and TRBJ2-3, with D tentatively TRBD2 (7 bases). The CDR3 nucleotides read TGTGCCAGCAGCTTAGATTGGGGGGGCGGCGCAGATACGCAGTATTTT. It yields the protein CASSLDWGGGADTQYF.